This T cell receptor (beta chain) was documented in a study of T cell changes during pregnancy in multiple sclerosis (dated 2019 in TCRdb). For context, the study as a whole: In women with multiple sclerosis, the researchers looked at how the T cell repertoire shifted as pregnancy progressed.

The germline V gene supplies CDR1 SGHDT and CDR2 YYEEEE. The junction carries 8 bases between V and J, which are trimmed by 4 bases and 1 base respectively. The CDR3 contains 14 residues, cysteine and phenylalanine counted. Here the CDR3 DNA is all that survives: 42 bases in frame from base 1. Turning to this clone: Its antigen target is currently unknown. No much larger clone exists at a distance of one base, and base qualities are not known.

Libraries were made using the immunoSEQ multiplex PCR assay. This is the immuneACCESS table as TCRdb keeps it, with only in-frame sequences that have V and J called. A part of the clones is gone; compared with another copy, unresolved V genes explain less than half, and the rest is unexplained. Across this sample there are 75,000 to 95,000 clones, with just over 90% seen only once. Around 2.3% of the sample lies in the top ten. The input for sequencing was peripheral blood, taken in the second trimester of pregnancy. The receptor chain draws on TRBV5-6 and TRBJ2-2; a tentative D match to TRBD1 spans 5 bases. This receptor was taken from a female donor with multiple sclerosis, enrolled in a pregnancy study. This receptor carries the CDR3 CASSPGQNTGELFF. The DNA sequence reads TGTGCCAGCAGCCCCGGACAGAACACCGGGGAGCTGTTTTTT.